This T cell receptor beta chain was observed in a study of shared clonotypes between healthy human individuals. Partitioning of CD4+ cells yielded a CD45RA+ naive subset and a CD45RA-negative memory subset. The authors distributed each subset's genomic DNA evenly over several immunoSEQ plates. Method: immunoSEQ multiplex PCR; TCRdb's copy keeps in-frame clones and lacks some. The table shows about 2 million clones, with roughly 95% occurring only once. Study outcomes and limitations: Generation probability values for non-shared clonotypes were lower than those for clonotypes shared by all four donors.

As to this clone: Its antigen remains unknown.

Germline loops: CDR1 SGHDT, CDR2 YYEEEE. The V end was cut by 0 bases, the J end by 8 bases, with 11 bases between. This CDR3 comprises 13 residues. V and J are TRBV5-6 and TRBJ1-2; D is possibly TRBD1 (5 bases). The TCR was taken from a man between 18 and 35 years old in good health. The sequenced sample consisted of naive CD4+ T cells sorted from blood. Subset here: CD45RA+ positively selected. This CDR3 is CASSLGAGSGYTF. The CDR3 region has the DNA TGTGCCAGCAGCTTGGGTGCAGGGTCCGGCTACACCTTC.